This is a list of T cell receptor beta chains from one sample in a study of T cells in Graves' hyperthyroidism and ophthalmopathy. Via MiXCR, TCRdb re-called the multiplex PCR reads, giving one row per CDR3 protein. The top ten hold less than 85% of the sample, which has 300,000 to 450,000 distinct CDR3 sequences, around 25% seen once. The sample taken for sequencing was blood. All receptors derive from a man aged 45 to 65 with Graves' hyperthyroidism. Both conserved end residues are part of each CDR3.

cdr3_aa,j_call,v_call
CSAWVTGSYEQYF,TRBJ2-7,TRBV20-1
CASSPTGWVVDEQFF,TRBJ2-1,TRBV14
CASSWVFGANVLTF,TRBJ2-6,TRBV27
CASSPPSGQNTEAFF,TRBJ1-1,TRBV18
CSVGLGTATETQYF,TRBJ2-5,TRBV29-1
CASSIPRGVDNEQFF,TRBJ2-1,TRBV5-4
CASSLKRAGGETQYF,TRBJ2-5,TRBV7-3
CASSLAPLSYGYTF,TRBJ1-2,TRBV7-2
CASSYSRTGGYTEAFF,TRBJ1-1,TRBV6-6
CASIGAPRTNEQFF,TRBJ2-1,TRBV2
CASSLYGGPQTGDLGYTF,TRBJ1-2,TRBV28
CASSLQIYGYTF,TRBJ1-2,TRBV12-3/TRBV12-4
CASSLDRREQFF,TRBJ2-1,TRBV12-3/TRBV12-4
CATSDPRQGGNEQYF,TRBJ2-7,TRBV24-1
CASSATTSAGELFF,TRBJ2-2,TRBV6-1
CASSFTGKRQETQYF,TRBJ2-5,TRBV28
CASSQGLGATSYEQYF,TRBJ2-7,TRBV7-9
CASSVREDSSTDTQYF,TRBJ2-3,TRBV11-2